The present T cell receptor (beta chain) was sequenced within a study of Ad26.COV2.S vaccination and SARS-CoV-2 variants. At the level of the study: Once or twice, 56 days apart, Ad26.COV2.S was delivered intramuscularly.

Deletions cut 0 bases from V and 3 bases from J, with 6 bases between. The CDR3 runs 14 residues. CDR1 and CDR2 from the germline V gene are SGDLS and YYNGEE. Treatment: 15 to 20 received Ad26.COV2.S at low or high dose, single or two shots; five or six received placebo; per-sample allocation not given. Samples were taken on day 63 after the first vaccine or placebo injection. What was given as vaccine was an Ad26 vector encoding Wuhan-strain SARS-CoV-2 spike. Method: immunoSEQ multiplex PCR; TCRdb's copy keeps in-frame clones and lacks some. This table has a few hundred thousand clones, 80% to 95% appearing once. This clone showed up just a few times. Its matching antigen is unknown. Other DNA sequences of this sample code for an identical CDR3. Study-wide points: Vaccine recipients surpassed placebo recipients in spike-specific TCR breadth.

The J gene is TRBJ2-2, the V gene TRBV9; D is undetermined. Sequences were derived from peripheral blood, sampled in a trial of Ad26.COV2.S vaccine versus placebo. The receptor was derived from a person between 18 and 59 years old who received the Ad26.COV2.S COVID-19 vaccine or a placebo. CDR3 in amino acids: CASSVVTDTGELFF. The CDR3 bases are TGTGCCAGCAGCGTAGTTACTGACACCGGGGAGCTGTTTTTT.